This section outlines one T cell receptor beta chain sequence together with its context. V was clipped by 8 bases and J by 0 bases; unmatched bases: 10. The CDR3 runs 15 residues. Per germline, CDR1 MNHEY and CDR2 SVGAGI. The data were taken from a study of blood T cell repertoires in COVID-19. As for the study in general: In each case, the material was cDNA or gDNA derived from T cells, B-cell-depleted T cells, or PBMCs.

Method: immunoSEQ multiplex PCR; TCRdb's copy keeps in-frame clones and lacks some. The table shows approximately 46,000 clones, with about 70% occurring only once. This TCR came from a man older than 75 with acute or convalescent COVID-19. This chain uses TRBV6-5 with TRBJ2-7; 7 bases align to TRBD1. Input material: peripheral blood. CDR3 in DNA: TGTGCCAGCTCCGCCAGGGGGTTGTCCTCCTACGAGCAGTACTTC. Translated: CASSARGLSSYEQYF.